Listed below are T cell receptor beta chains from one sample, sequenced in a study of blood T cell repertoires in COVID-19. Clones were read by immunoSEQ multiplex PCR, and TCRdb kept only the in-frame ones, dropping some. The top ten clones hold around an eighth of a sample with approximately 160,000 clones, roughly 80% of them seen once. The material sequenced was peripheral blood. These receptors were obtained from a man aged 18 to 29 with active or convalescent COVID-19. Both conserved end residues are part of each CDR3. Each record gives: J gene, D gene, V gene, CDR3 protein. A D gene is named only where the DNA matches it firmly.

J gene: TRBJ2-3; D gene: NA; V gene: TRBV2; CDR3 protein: CASTAGISQYF
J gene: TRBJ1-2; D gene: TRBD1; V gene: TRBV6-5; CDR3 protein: CADRGDYGYTF
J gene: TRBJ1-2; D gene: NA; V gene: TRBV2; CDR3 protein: CASSPGRQGTYGYTF
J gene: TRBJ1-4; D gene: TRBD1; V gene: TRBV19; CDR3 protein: CASSIRGQGALPNEKLFF
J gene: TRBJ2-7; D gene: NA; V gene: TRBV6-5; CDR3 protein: CASSYPAGSNEQYF
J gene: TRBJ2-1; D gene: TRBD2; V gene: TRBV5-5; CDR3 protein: CASSLGTSGYNEQFF
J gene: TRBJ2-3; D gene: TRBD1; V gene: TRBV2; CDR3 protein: CASSGTTGDTDTQYF
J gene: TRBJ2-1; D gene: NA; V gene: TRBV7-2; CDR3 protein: CASSLDGDLSSYNEQFF
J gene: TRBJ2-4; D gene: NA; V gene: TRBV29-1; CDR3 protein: CSVSRQKKNIQYF
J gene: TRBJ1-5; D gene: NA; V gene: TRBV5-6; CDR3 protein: CASSFAPQGNQPQHF
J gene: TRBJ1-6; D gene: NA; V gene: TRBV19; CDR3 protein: CASSTRQANSPLHF
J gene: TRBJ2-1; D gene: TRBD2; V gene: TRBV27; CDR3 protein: CASSSRLASYEQFF